The 2 T cell receptor beta chains below were found in one sample sequenced in a study of monozygotic twins with inflammatory bowel disease (dated by TCRdb to about 2019). The library was obtained by 5' RACE. Sequenced using an Illumina HiSeq 2500. TCRdb reprocessed the reads and provides one entry for every CDR3 protein sequence; no DNA is given. The data table for this sample lists around 100,000 distinct CDR3 sequences. The ten largest clones take up less than 2% of the sample. Sequencing input: blood. The receptors derive from a human donor with ulcerative colitis or Crohn's disease, or a healthy co-twin of an affected twin (not recorded which).

The chain carries TRBV29-1 and TRBJ2-1; TCRdb selects TRBD1, and the lack of DNA leaves this call unchecked. The CDR3 length is 13 residues. Germline V gene sequence: CDR1 SQVTM, CDR2 ANQGSEA. CDR3 sequence: CSVEGRGGNEQFF.

V is TRBV7-2 and J is TRBJ1-4; TCRdb reports TRBD1, a call that lacks DNA to check it against. From germline, CDR1 is SGHTA and CDR2 FQGNSA. CDR3 length: 14 amino acids. CDR3 protein: CASSFGQSNEKLFF.